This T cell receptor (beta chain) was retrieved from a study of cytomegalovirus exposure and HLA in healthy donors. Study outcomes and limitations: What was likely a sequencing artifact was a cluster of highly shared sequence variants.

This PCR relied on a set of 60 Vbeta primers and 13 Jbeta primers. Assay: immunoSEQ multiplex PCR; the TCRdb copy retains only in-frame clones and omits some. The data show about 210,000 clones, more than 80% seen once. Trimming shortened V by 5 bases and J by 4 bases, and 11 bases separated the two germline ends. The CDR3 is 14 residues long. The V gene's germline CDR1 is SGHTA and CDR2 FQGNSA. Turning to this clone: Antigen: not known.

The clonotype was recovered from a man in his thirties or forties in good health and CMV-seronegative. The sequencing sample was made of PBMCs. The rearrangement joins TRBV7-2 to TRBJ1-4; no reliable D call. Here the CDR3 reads CASSPRALNEKLFF. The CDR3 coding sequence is TGTGCCAGCAGCCCGAGAGCCCTTAATGAAAAACTGTTTTTT. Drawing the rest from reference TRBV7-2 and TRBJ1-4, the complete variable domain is GAGVSQSPSNKVTEKGKDVELRCDPISGHTALYWYRQSLGQGLEFLIYFQGNSAPDKSGLPSDRFSAERTGGSVSTLTIQRTQQEDSAVYLCASSPRALNEKLFFGSGTQLSVL.